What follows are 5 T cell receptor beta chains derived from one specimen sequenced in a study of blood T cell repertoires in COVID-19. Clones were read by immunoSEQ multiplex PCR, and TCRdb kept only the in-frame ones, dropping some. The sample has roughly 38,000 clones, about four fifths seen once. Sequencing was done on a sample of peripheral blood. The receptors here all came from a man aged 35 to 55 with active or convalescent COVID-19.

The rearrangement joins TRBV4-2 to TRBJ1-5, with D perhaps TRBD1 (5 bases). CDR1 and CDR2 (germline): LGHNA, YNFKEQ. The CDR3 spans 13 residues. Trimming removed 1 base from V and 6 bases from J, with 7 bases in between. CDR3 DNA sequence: TGTGCCAGCAGCCAAGGGGACTTTCAGCCCCAGCATTTT. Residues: CASSQGDFQPQHF.

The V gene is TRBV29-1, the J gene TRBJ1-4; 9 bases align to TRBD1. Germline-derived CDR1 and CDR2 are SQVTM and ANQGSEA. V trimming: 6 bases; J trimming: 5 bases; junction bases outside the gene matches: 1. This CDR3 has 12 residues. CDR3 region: CSVGTGNEKLFF. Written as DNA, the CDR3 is TGCAGCGTGGGGACAGGGAATGAAAAACTGTTTTTT.

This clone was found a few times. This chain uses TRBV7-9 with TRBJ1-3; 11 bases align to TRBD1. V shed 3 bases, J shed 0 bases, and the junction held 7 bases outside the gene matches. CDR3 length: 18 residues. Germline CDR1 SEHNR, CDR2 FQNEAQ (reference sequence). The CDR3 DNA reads TGTGCCAGCAGCTTTGGGACAGGGGGAACAACCTCTGGAAACACCATATATTTT. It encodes CASSFGTGGTTSGNTIYF. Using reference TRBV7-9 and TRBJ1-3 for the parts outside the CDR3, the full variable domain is DTGVSQNPRHKITKRGQNVTFRCDPISEHNRLYWYRQTLGQGPEFLTYFQNEAQLEKSRLLSDRFSAERPKGSFSTLEIQRTEQGDSAMYLCASSFGTGGTTSGNTIYFGEGSWLTVV.

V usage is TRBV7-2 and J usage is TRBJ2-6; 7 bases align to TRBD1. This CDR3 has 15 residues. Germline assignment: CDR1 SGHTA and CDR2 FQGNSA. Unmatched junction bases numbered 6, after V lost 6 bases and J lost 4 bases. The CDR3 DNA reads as TGTGCCAGCAGGCTGACAGGGCCCGGGGCCAACGTCCTGACTTTC. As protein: CASRLTGPGANVLTF. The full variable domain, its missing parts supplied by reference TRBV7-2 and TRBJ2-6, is GAGVSQSPSNKVTEKGKDVELRCDPISGHTALYWYRQSLGQGLEFLIYFQGNSAPDKSGLPSDRFSAERTGGSVSTLTIQRTQQEDSAVYLCASRLTGPGANVLTFGAGSRLTVL.

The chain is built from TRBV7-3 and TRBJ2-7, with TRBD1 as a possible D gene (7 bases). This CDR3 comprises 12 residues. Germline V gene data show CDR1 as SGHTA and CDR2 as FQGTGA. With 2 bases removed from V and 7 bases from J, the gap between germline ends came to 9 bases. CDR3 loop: CASSLSGGEQYF. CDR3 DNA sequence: TGTGCCAGCAGCTTATCAGGGGGGGAGCAGTACTTC.